These 7 T cell receptor beta chains share one sample of origin, sequenced in a study of blood T cell repertoires in COVID-19. The repertoire was sequenced with immunoSEQ multiplex PCR; TCRdb's copy has only in-frame clones and lacks some. The sample has tens of thousands of clones, roughly 89% seen once. The sequenced sample was peripheral blood. The receptors derive from a woman aged 55-70 years with COVID-19, enrolled during active disease.

The genes are TRBV5-4 and TRBJ1-1; the match to TRBD1 covers 8 bases. This CDR3 is built from 15 residues. Losses at the gene ends were 2 bases for V and 0 bases for J; bases not matched to a gene: 3. Germline assignment: CDR1 SGHNT and CDR2 YYREEE (reference sequence). The CDR3 loop reads CASSFPRGLNTEAFF. In DNA form, the CDR3 reads TGTGCCAGCAGCTTTCCCAGGGGGCTGAACACTGAAGCTTTCTTT.

The rearrangement links TRBV19 to TRBJ1-5; TRBD1 is a possible D gene (6 bases). Germline CDR1 is LNHDA and CDR2 is SQIVND (reference sequence). V was clipped by 1 base and J by 6 bases, with 13 bases between them. CDR3 size: 15 residues. The chain's CDR3 is CASSIGGHRAQPQHF. The CDR3 coding sequence is TGTGCCAGTAGTATAGGGGGGCACAGGGCTCAGCCCCAGCATTTT.

The gene calls are TRBV2 and TRBJ1-5; D gene ambiguous. The CDR3 totals 14 residues. V shed 4 bases and J shed 7 bases, with 14 bases lying between them. Germline V gene sequence: CDR1 SNHLY, CDR2 FYNNEI. The CDR3 reads CASSGSRGYQPQHF. The CDR3 nucleotides read TGTGCCAGCAGTGGTTCACGGGGTTACCAGCCCCAGCATTTT.

The CDR3 is CASRRDREDYGYTF. Here the CDR3 DNA reads TGTGCCAGCAGGAGGGACAGGGAGGACTATGGCTACACCTTC. The J gene is TRBJ1-2, the V gene TRBV6-5; 9 bases map to TRBD1. CDR1 and CDR2 (germline): MNHEY, SVGAGI. The CDR3 runs to 14 residues. Losses at the gene ends were 6 bases for V and 3 bases for J; bases not matched to a gene: 5.

This rearrangement joins TRBV7-6 to TRBJ2-5; D possibly corresponds to TRBD2 (5 bases). V was clipped by 9 bases and J by 1 base, with 18 bases between them. The CDR3 consists of 15 residues. Germline lookup yields CDR1 SGHVS and CDR2 FNYEAQ. The CDR3 loop is CASFCVFGIQETQYF. The CDR3 region has the DNA TGTGCCAGTTTCTGCGTCTTCGGGATCCAAGAGACCCAGTACTTC.

The chain links TRBV7-2 to TRBJ2-2; D possibly corresponds to TRBD1 (5 bases). Germline CDR1 is SGHTA and CDR2 is FQGNSA. The V end was cut by 1 base, the J end by 0 bases, with 18 bases between. The CDR3 spans 19 residues. The DNA of the CDR3 is TGTGCCAGCAGCTTAGGGATCCTGGGGCGGCACCCGAACACCGGGGAGCTGTTTTTT. Its translation is CASSLGILGRHPNTGELFF.

This clone was picked up a small number of times. This rearrangement joins TRBV6-5 to TRBJ1-6; D gene uncertain. V was trimmed by 6 bases and J by 2 bases, leaving 8 bases between them. Germline V lookup: CDR1 MNHEY, CDR2 SVGAGI. This CDR3 comprises 14 residues. The CDR3 region has the DNA TGTGCCAGCAGAGAGACACCCTATAATTCACCCCTCCACTTT. Protein product: CASRETPYNSPLHF.